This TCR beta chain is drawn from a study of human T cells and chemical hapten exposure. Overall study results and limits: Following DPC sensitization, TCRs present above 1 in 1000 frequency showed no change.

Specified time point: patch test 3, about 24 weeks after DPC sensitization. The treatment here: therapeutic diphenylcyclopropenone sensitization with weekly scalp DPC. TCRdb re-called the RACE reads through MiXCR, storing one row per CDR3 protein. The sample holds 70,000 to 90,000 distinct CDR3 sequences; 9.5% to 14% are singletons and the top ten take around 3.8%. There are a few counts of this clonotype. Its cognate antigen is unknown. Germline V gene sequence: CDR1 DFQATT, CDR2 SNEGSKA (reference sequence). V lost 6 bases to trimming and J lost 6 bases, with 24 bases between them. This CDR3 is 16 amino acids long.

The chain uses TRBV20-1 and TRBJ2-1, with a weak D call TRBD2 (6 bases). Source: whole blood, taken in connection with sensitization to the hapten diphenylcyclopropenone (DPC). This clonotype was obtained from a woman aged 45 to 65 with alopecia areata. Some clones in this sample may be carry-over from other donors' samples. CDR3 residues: CSALDAGLRSGNEQFF. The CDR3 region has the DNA TGCAGTGCCTTAGATGCGGGACTCCGAAGTGGCAATGAGCAGTTCTTC.